These 11 T cell receptor beta chains came from one sample sequenced in a study of T cells in Graves' hyperthyroidism and ophthalmopathy. It was RNA transcripts that yielded the amplified TCR beta CDR3 regions. In the first-round RT-PCR of the TCR CDR3, the HTBI primer set was used. TCRdb re-derived calls from the multiplex PCR reads in MiXCR, one entry per CDR3 protein. Among some 370,000 distinct CDR3 sequences listed, about an eighth were seen once. Sequencing was performed on blood. These receptors were collected from a man aged 50-60 years with Graves' ophthalmopathy.

This clonotype was counted at least ten times. The rearrangement joins TRBV2 to TRBJ2-5; 8 bases are a match to TRBD2. J gave up 4 bases and V 7 bases, and 11 bases lay outside the gene matches. The CDR3 loop spans 15 amino acids. CDR1 and CDR2 from the germline V gene are SNHLY and FYNNEI. The CDR3 is CASKSGAGVGETQYF. CDR3 bases: TGTGCCAGCAAATCGGGAGCGGGAGTGGGAGAGACCCAGTACTTC. Filled out from reference TRBV2 and TRBJ2-5, the complete variable domain reads EPEVTQTPSHQVTQMGQEVILRCVPISNHLYFYWYRQILGQKVEFLVSFYNNEISEKSEIFDDQFSVERPDGSNFTLKIRSTKLEDSAMYFCASKSGAGVGETQYFGPGTRLLVL.

This clonotype appeared many times. CDR3 sequence reads: CASSPSPLSGETQYF. CDR3 nucleotides: TGTGCCAGCAGTCCTAGCCCCCTCTCGGGGGAGACCCAGTACTTC. The V and J genes are TRBV28 and TRBJ2-5, with D possibly TRBD2 on 5 matching bases. Looked up from germline, CDR1 is MDHEN and CDR2 is SYDVKM. This CDR3 contains 15 residues. V shed 5 bases and J shed 5 bases, with 18 bases lying between them.

In its sample, this clonotype was seen many times. CDR3 sequence (DNA): TGTGCCAGCACCAGAAAGAGGACGTACCAAGAGACCCAGTACTTC. The encoded protein is CASTRKRTYQETQYF. The rearrangement joins TRBV11-2 to TRBJ2-5; D not certain. V was cut by 7 bases and J by 0 bases, with 15 bases left in between. This CDR3 is 15 amino acids long. Per the germline V gene, CDR1 is SGHAT and CDR2 is FQNNGV.

This clonotype was observed at least ten times. The J gene is TRBJ1-5, the V gene TRBV6-1, with D maybe TRBD1 (6 bases). The V and J ends lost 6 bases and 0 bases respectively, with 12 bases between them. The CDR3 has 15 residues. Germline V gives CDR1 MNHNS, CDR2 SASEGT. CDR3 coding DNA: TGTGCCAGCAGCCAAACAGGGAGTAGCAATCAGCCCCAGCATTTT. Translating gives CASSQTGSSNQPQHF.

The CDR3, as DNA: TGTGCCAGCAGTGACCACGGTTCTAACTATGGCTACACCTTC. Translating gives CASSDHGSNYGYTF. V gene TRBV6-1 combines with J gene TRBJ1-2; D gene unclear. Germline V gives CDR1 MNHNS, CDR2 SASEGT. V was shortened by 3 bases and J by 0 bases, with 8 bases between the two germline ends. This CDR3 spans 14 amino acids.

This clonotype was detected a few times. The rearrangement uses TRBV24-1 and TRBJ1-2; TRBD1 matches 10 bases. The CDR3 is 14 amino acids. Germline CDR1 KGHDR, CDR2 SFDVKD. The trim removed 3 bases at V and 6 bases at J, leaving 3 bases unmatched. The CDR3 sequence: CATSDHGTGDGYTF. The CDR3 bases are TGTGCCACCAGTGATCATGGGACAGGGGATGGCTACACCTTC.

Ten or more counts support this clonotype. This chain uses TRBV11-2 with TRBJ2-1; 10 nucleotides match TRBD2. V dropped 7 bases and J dropped 9; count of bases not matched to a gene: 15. The CDR3 has 16 residues. Germline V gene lookup returns CDR1 SGHAT and CDR2 FQNNGV. The CDR3 here is CASNGELAGDIGEQFF. In DNA form, the CDR3 reads TGTGCCAGCAACGGGGAGCTAGCGGGAGATATTGGTGAGCAGTTCTTC.

Comments on this clonotype: Since a much larger clone is just one base distant, this may be a read error. V usage is TRBV5-1 and J usage is TRBJ2-2; D remains ambiguous. The V end was cut by 4 bases, the J end by 8 bases, with 15 bases between. The germline V gene encodes CDR1 SGHRS and CDR2 YFSETQ. CDR3 size: 14 residues. The CDR3 reads CASSRNPLVGELFF. DNA of the CDR3: TGCGCCAGCAGCCGGAACCCCCTGGTTGGGGAGCTGTTTTTT.

This clonotype has ten or more counts. As DNA, the CDR3 is TGTGCCAGCAGCTTCCGGACTAGTGGGAGTACAGATACGCAGTATTTT. Translation gives CASSFRTSGSTDTQYF. The V call is TRBV7-9, the J call TRBJ2-3, with 7 positions matching TRBD2. The germline V gene encodes CDR1 SEHNR and CDR2 FQNEAQ (reference sequence). The CDR3 covers 16 residues. With 3 bases clipped from V and 3 bases from J, the junction kept 9 bases outside the gene matches.

This clonotype was found many times. The J gene is TRBJ2-3, the V gene TRBV2; 7 bases match TRBD2. Germline V CDR1 and CDR2: SNHLY, FYNNEI. The J segment lost 4 bases and the V segment lost 1 base, leaving 2 bases of the junction unmatched. CDR3 length: 14 amino acids. CDR3 region: CASSEDGGADTQYF. The DNA of the CDR3 is TGTGCCAGCAGTGAAGATGGGGGGGCAGATACGCAGTATTTT.

There are many counts of this clonotype. V is TRBV13 and J is TRBJ2-2; a weak D match, TRBD2 (5 bases). V gave up 5 bases and J gave up 3 bases, with 19 bases separating them. This CDR3 comprises 17 residues. Germline V gene lookup returns CDR1 PRHDT and CDR2 FYEKMQ (reference sequence). The DNA of the CDR3 is TGTGCCAGCAGCCCGCGGGTCACGAGGCTGTACACCGGGGAGCTGTTTTTT. It is translated as CASSPRVTRLYTGELFF. Full variable domain (missing parts from reference TRBV13 and TRBJ2-2): AAGVIQSPRHLIKEKRETATLKCYPIPRHDTVYWYQQGPGQDPQFLISFYEKMQSDKGSIPDRFSAQQFSDYHSELNMSSLELGDSALYFCASSPRVTRLYTGELFFGEGSRLTVL.